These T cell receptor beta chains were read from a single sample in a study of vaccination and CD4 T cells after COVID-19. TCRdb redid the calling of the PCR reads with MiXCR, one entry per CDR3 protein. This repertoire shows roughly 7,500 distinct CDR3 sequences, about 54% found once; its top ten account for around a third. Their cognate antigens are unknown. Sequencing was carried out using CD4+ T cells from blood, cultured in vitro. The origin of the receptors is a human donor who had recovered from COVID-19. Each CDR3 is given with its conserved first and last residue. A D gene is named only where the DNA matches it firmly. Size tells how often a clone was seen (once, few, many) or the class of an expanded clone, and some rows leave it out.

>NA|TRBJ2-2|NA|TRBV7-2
TGTGCCAGCAGCTCCTCCCGGACAGCCAACACCGGGGAGCTGTTTTTT
CASSSSRTANTGELFF
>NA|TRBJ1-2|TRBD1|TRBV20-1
TGCAGTGCTAGAGCCCCGGGACAGGGTTTGGACTACACCTTC
CSARAPGQGLDYTF
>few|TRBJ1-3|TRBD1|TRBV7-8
TGTGCCAGCAGCCGACAGGGATTTGCTGGAAACACCATATATTTT
CASSRQGFAGNTIYF
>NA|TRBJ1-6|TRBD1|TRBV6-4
TGTGCCAGCAGTCCCGGGACAGTCAATTCACCCCTCCACTTT
CASSPGTVNSPLHF
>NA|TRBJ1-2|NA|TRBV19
TGTGCCAGTAGTATCTATTCGGATTCGGTTTATGGCTACACCTTC
CASSIYSDSVYGYTF
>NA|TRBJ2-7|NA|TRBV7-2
TGTGCCAGCAGCTCCCATGCCCCCTACGAGCAGTACTTC
CASSSHAPYEQYF
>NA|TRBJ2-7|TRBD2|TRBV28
TGTGCCAGCAGCGACCCACCAGGACTAGCGGCTTCCTACGAGCAGTACTTC
CASSDPPGLAASYEQYF
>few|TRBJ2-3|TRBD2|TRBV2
TGTGCCAGCAGTGGCTTGGCTAGCGGGGTTACAGATACGCAGTATTTT
CASSGLASGVTDTQYF
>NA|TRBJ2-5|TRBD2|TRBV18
TGTGCCAGCTCACCAGTGAGCGGAGCGGGGCAACAAGAGACCCAGTACTTC
CASSPVSGAGQQETQYF
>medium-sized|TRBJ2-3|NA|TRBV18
TGTGCCAGCTCACCAGACTACCTCTCCACAGATACGCAGTATTTT
CASSPDYLSTDTQYF
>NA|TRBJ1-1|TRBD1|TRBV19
TGTGCCAGTAGTGTAGGGACAGGGGGCGTTCTGAACACTGAAGCTTTCTTT
CASSVGTGGVLNTEAFF
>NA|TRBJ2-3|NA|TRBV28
TGTGCCAGCCGCTCCCGGAAAGGAGGAGATACGCAGTATTTT
CASRSRKGGDTQYF
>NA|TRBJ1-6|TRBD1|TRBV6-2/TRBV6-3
TGTGCCAGCAGACAGGGGGCAAGTTATTCACCCCTCCACTTT
CASRQGASYSPLHF
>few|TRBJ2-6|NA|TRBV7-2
TGTGCCAGCAGCCAGGGGGGATCTGGGGCCAACGTCCTGACTTTC
CASSQGGSGANVLTF
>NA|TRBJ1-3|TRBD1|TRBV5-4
TGTGCCAGCAGCCTACAGGGGTACTCTGGAAACACCATATATTTT
CASSLQGYSGNTIYF
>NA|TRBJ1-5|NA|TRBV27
TGTGCCAGCAGTGCCCGGGGGGGCGGGCAGCCCCAGCATTTT
CASSARGGGQPQHF
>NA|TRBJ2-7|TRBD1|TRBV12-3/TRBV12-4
TGTGCCAGCAGTCCAATACAGGGGTCCTACGAGCAGTACTTC
CASSPIQGSYEQYF
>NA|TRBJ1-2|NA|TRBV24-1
TGTGCCATTCAGGGCCGTGGGGGCGATGGCTACACCTTC
CAIQGRGGDGYTF
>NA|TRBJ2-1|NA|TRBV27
TGTGCCAGCAGGAGGGTTTCCTACAATGAGCAGTTCTTC
CASRRVSYNEQFF
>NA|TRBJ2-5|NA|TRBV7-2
TGTGCCAGCAGCCCCGGCGGAGACCGAGAGACCCAGTACTTC
CASSPGGDRETQYF
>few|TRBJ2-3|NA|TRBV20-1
TGCAGTGCTAGACCGGGGATCAGGGCAGATACGCAGTATTTT
CSARPGIRADTQYF
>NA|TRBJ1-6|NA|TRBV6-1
TGTGCCAGCAGGCCCAGCGAGGGGACCCTCCACTTT
CASRPSEGTLHF
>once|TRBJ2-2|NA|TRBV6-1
TGTGCCACCCGAGGGTTGAGCACCGGGGAGCTGTTTTTT
CATRGLSTGELFF